Listed below are T cell receptor beta chains from one sample, sequenced in a study of blood T cell repertoires in COVID-19. Sequenced by immunoSEQ multiplex PCR; TCRdb stores in-frame clones only, minus some. The sample has about 46,000 clones, 84% seen once; the top ten hold 8.8%. Sequenced: peripheral blood. The receptors were gathered from a man in his fifties or sixties with acute or convalescent COVID-19. CDR3s include the opening cysteine and the closing phenylalanine or tryptophan. Each record gives: V gene, clone size, D gene, J gene, CDR3 DNA, CDR3 protein. The D gene is left open where the match is weak. Clone size is shown for a subset of rows, as once, few, many or a class of expanded clone.

TRBV7-2	NA	NA	TRBJ1-3	TGTGCCAGCAGAGGACAGTGGTCCAGCTCTGGAAACACCATATATTTT	CASRGQWSSSGNTIYF
TRBV10-2	NA	NA	TRBJ2-7	TGCGCCAGCAGTGAGTTGAGGCCCCTCGCCATCGAGCAGTACTTC	CASSELRPLAIEQYF
TRBV24-1	NA	NA	TRBJ1-2	TGTGCCACCAGTGATGGGTTGGGGAGCGCGGGAGGCTACACCTTC	CATSDGLGSAGGYTF
TRBV19	NA	NA	TRBJ1-1	TGTGCCAGTAGTATAGGACAAATGAACACTGAAGCTTTCTTT	CASSIGQMNTEAFF
TRBV3-1/TRBV3-2	NA	NA	TRBJ1-1	TGTGCCAGCAGCCCAGGGAACACTGAAGCTTTCTTT	CASSPGNTEAFF
TRBV7-2	NA	TRBD1	TRBJ1-2	TGTGCCAGCAGGTCCGGGACAGGGGGCCATGGCTACACCTTC	CASRSGTGGHGYTF
TRBV19	once	TRBD2	TRBJ2-1	TGTGCCAGTAGTATTTTGCGGGGGGTCAATGAGCAGTTCTTC	CASSILRGVNEQFF
TRBV19	NA	NA	TRBJ2-3	TGTGCCAGTAGCCAGTTCACAGATACGCAGTATTTT	CASSQFTDTQYF
TRBV29-1	NA	NA	TRBJ1-2	TGCAGCGTTGATAGGGGGTTGTTCGATAACTATGGCTACACCTTC	CSVDRGLFDNYGYTF
TRBV5-1	NA	NA	TRBJ2-2	TGCGCCAGCAGCTTGGGTTGGAGACTAGATGCGAACACCGGGGAGCTGTTTTTT	CASSLGWRLDANTGELFF
TRBV7-2	NA	TRBD2	TRBJ2-3	TGTGCCAGCAGCTTAGATAGAGGCGGGGGGGGTCATACGCAGTATTTT	CASSLDRGGGGHTQYF
TRBV19	once	TRBD1	TRBJ1-4	TGTGCCAGTAGTACCCGGGCAGGGGGTAATGAAAAACTGTTTTTT	CASSTRAGGNEKLFF
TRBV20-1	NA	NA	TRBJ1-2	TGCAGTGCTAGGGAGAACTATGGCTACACCTTC	CSARENYGYTF
TRBV27	NA	NA	TRBJ1-5	TGTGCCAGCAGGAGACAGGTCAATCAGCCCCAGCATTTT	CASRRQVNQPQHF
TRBV12-5	NA	NA	TRBJ1-5	TGTGCTAGTGCCTGGGGGAGGAATAGCAATCAGCCCCAGCATTTT	CASAWGRNSNQPQHF
TRBV7-2	NA	NA	TRBJ2-2	TGTGCCAGCAGCTTACAACAGGGCAGAACCGGGGAGCTGTTTTTT	CASSLQQGRTGELFF
TRBV7-9	NA	TRBD1	TRBJ1-6	TGTGCCAGCAGCTCCACCAGGGGGCCAAATTCACCCCTCCACTTT	CASSSTRGPNSPLHF
TRBV7-3	NA	NA	TRBJ2-2	TGTGCCAGCAGCTTTTCAGGGCATGGCACCGGGGAGCTGTTTTTT	CASSFSGHGTGELFF
TRBV15	NA	NA	TRBJ1-2	TGTGCCACCAGCAGAGATACAGCGCGCAGGGCCTACTATGGCTACACCTTC	CATSRDTARRAYYGYTF
TRBV2	NA	NA	TRBJ1-5	TGTGCCAGCGACCGGGACACTAATAGCAATCAGCCCCAGCATTTT	CASDRDTNSNQPQHF
TRBV28	few	TRBD2	TRBJ2-5	TGTGCCAGCAGTCCCGGGGTAGCGGGGGGCAACGATCAAGAGACCCAGTACTTC	CASSPGVAGGNDQETQYF
TRBV3-1/TRBV3-2	few	NA	TRBJ1-6	TGTGCCAGCAGCCACCACAGGGTTGCGAATTCACCCCTCCACTTT	CASSHHRVANSPLHF
TRBV10-2	NA	TRBD2	TRBJ2-7	TGCGCCAGCAGTGAGGGGGGGGTCTACGAGCAGTACTTC	CASSEGGVYEQYF
TRBV11-2	NA	NA	TRBJ2-1	TGTGCCAGCAGCTTAGGGGTCGGGGGTAGAACCTACAATGAGCAGTTCTTC	CASSLGVGGRTYNEQFF
TRBV5-1	NA	NA	TRBJ1-5	TGCGCCAGCAGCTTGGGAGGGCGGGAGCCCCAGCATTTT	CASSLGGREPQHF
TRBV11-2	NA	TRBD1	TRBJ2-5	TGTGCCAGCAGCCCGCGGACAGGAACCCAAGAGACCCAGTACTTC	CASSPRTGTQETQYF
TRBV6-5	NA	NA	TRBJ1-2	TGTGCCAGCAGTTACTCGGGGCAGGGCTATGGCTACACCTTC	CASSYSGQGYGYTF
TRBV10-3	NA	TRBD1	TRBJ2-5	TGTGCCATCAGGGGGGAGGACAGGGCGAATCCTAGGGAGACCCAGTACTTC	CAIRGEDRANPRETQYF
TRBV19	NA	NA	TRBJ1-6	TGTGCCAGTAGTATTGCCCGGGGGAATTCACCCCTCCACTTT	CASSIARGNSPLHF
TRBV15	medium-sized	NA	TRBJ2-7	TGTGCCACCAGCCAGGCAATTTGCGAGCAGTACTTC	CATSQAICEQYF